The clone carrying this T cell receptor beta chain has a handful of counts. In the study's own analysis: Amplification with reference gene primers provided the estimates of nucleated cell counts. Only in-frame clones appear in the TCRdb table, and some are missing; sequencing was by immunoSEQ multiplex PCR. For V, J and clone size, that table is used; D and trimming come from the DNA. Of some 320,000 clones listed, more than 70% were seen once; the top ten hold about 7.8%. The data are from a study of blood T cell repertoires in COVID-19. Across the whole study: COVID-19 samples collected from the United States, Italy and Spain covered acute and convalescent phases. Sample material is recorded as cDNA or gDNA derived from T cells, B-cell-depleted T cells, or PBMCs.

The sequencing input was peripheral blood. The sequence was obtained from a woman aged 50 to 60 who had recovered from COVID-19.

The CDR3 reads CAWTVGLSSGANVLTF. The DNA for the CDR3 is TGTGCCTGGACGGTGGGCCTGAGCTCTGGGGCCAACGTCCTGACTTTC. This chain uses TRBV30 with TRBJ2-6; no definite D call. Germline V gene lookup returns CDR1 GTSNPN and CDR2 SVGIG (reference sequence). The CDR3 is 16 amino acids. The V and J ends lost 4 bases and 0 bases respectively, with 13 bases between them.